This T cell receptor (beta chain) emerged from a study of neurological immune-mediated disorders (dated by TCRdb to the late 2010s). About the study as a whole: Among the roughly 34 multiple sclerosis patients, around 30 had relapsing-remitting MS and 3 had secondary progressive MS. Peripheral blood TCR-beta repertoires from patients with HTLV-I-associated myelopathy (HAM/TSP), patients with multiple sclerosis, and healthy controls were compared in the study using UMI-based sequencing. Of the 65 to 70 subjects in the cohort, some 15 were HAM/TSP patients, about 34 were multiple sclerosis patients, and around 20 were healthy controls. Alongside PBMC samples, the set of some 100 TCR-beta libraries contained longitudinal samples, technical triplicates, and paired CD4+ and CD8+ T-cell subsets that had been sorted.

Study-level results and caveats: The MS cluster showed no association with clinical or MRI features, and the authors stated that larger cohorts are needed. TCR clonal expansion was highest in HAM/TSP patients and lowest in MS patients, with MS patients falling below even healthy controls. Phylogenetic analysis grouped repertoires from 18 of 34 MS patients into a cluster of related CDR3 sequences, suggesting a possible repertoire-level signature. No identical CDR3 amino acid sequences were found to be shared among expanded clones across subjects, suggesting that TCR-beta repertoires were private in all groups.

A distance of 12 bases separates the germline ends of V and J, which lose 1 base and 5 bases respectively. As encoded in the germline V gene, CDR1 is SGHRS while CDR2 is YFSETQ. Reading from cysteine to phenylalanine, the CDR3 counts 14 amino acids. Kept here is only the CDR3 DNA, which spans 42 bases and is read in frame from base 1. This clonotype has ten or more counts. Its antigen remains undetermined. Per-nucleotide qualities are absent, and no much larger clonotype sits a single base away. cDNA was synthesized by template-switch 5'RACE using a primer carrying a 10-nucleotide random unique molecular identifier by which each TCR transcript was tagged. Every sequencing run covered 15-18 subjects and yielded more than 160 million TCR-beta sequences. The RNeasy kit was used for extraction of total RNA. Using the KAPA Real-time Library Amplification kit, TCR-beta VDJ regions were amplified with primers for the TCR constant region and the 5'RACE anchor. A first PCR added sample indexes and Illumina adaptors, after which a second PCR increased the library yield. After Ampure bead purification, the roughly 650 bp TCR product was size-selected on a 2% E-gel SizeSelection system. Before pooling, library quality was assessed on a Bioanalyzer, concentration was determined with Qubit, and library quantification was performed with the Kapa Library Quantification kit. An Illumina HiSeq 2500 was used to sequence the libraries paired-end at 2 x 150 bp. To increase sequence diversity, roughly 24-31% phiX was spiked into each library pool. Processing in the source paper ran as follows. The UMI-based MiGEC pipeline processed quality-filtered reads and removed over 80% of raw TCR sequences during error correction. VDJ genes were aligned to IMGT germline references, and clonotypes were defined by unique CDR3 amino acid sequence plus V-J genes. Clonal expansion, Shannon diversity and CDR3 relatedness (CalcPairwiseDistances, ClusterSamples) were evaluated with VDJtools, and phylogenetic trees were built with CLCbio workbench. Expanded clones were defined as having at least 8 unique UMIs, based on coefficient-of-variation modelling across technical triplicates. TCRdb itself trimmed the public reads at Q25 with fastp, ran MiXCR and retained productive beta chains. Rows matching on CDR3 protein sequence are summarized as one entry with the most common DNA and genes. TCRdb's processing, not the authors', yielded these V and J calls. The sample contains 50,000 to 70,000 distinct CDR3 sequences, 2% to 2.5% of them found a single time. The ten largest clones take up around 2.8% of the sample.

For the unsorted PBMC libraries, 2 million PBMCs were stored in RNAlater at -80 degrees C until RNA extraction and were used to generate the libraries. Multiple sclerosis patients were enrolled in a US clinical protocol evaluating disease progression by magnetic resonance imaging. Peripheral blood underwent Ficoll-Hypaque density gradient centrifugation to isolate PBMCs, which were then cryopreserved in liquid nitrogen. The chain was built from TRBV5-1 and TRBJ2-5, and perhaps TRBD1 as D gene, on 6 matching bases. The specimen sequenced was PBMCs. This sequence originates from a man aged 45 to 65 with multiple sclerosis. The CDR3 in this case is CASSLMGQSETQYF. The DNA sequence follows: TGCGCCAGCAGCTTGATGGGACAATCGGAGACCCAGTACTTC.